This TCR beta chain was captured in a study of beta chain features in type 1 diabetes (dated by TCRdb to 2016 to 2018). About the study as a whole: Patients and healthy donors did not differ in mean age, gender distribution, total cell number or subset yield. A total of 107,917,701 sorted cells were examined across all samples, and the number of cells per subset was strongly correlated with RNA yield. The study compared the TCRB repertoires of sorted circulating CD4+ T cell subsets in recently diagnosed type 1 diabetes patients with those in matched healthy donors. Whereas all 28 donors provided naive and central memory subsets, regulatory and stem cell-like memory subsets were isolated from just 8 patients and about 8 healthy donors. What the research found in general, with its limitations: Only small numbers of individuals were included in the HLA sub-analyses, which left unresolved whether HLA type had any influence on TCRB rearrangement. Because cDNA was sequenced instead of genomic DNA, highly expressing activated cells could be over-represented, though the groups showed no difference in activation or CD3 levels. A moderate but significant shortening of TCRB CDR3 length was observed in type 1 diabetes patients in all four CD4+ subsets. PCR might favor shorter templates, but patient and control samples were amplified and corrected together, so any skew would affect both groups equally. Patients with type 1 diabetes made fewer insertions and deleted more nucleotides at VDJ recombination sites, implying thymic rearrangement abnormalities. Naive, central memory and regulatory TCRB repertoires appeared to be more similar among patients than among healthy donors.

All of the isolated RNA was reverse transcribed with the High Capacity cDNA Reverse Transcription Kit, so expressed TCRB transcripts were sequenced. Deep immunoSEQ sequencing was applied to naive, central memory and regulatory T cell samples, giving an average of about 3.57 million total reads per sample. Sorted cells were lysed in RLT buffer and RNA was extracted with DNase-treated RNeasy Micro or Mini kits, depending on cell number. To prevent cross-contamination, each cell subset was processed individually, whereas patient and healthy donor samples were processed jointly. Using the immunoSEQ multiplex PCR, TCRB sequences were amplified from cDNA into 87-bp fragments spanning the CDR3 region. Amplicons were sequenced on the Illumina HiSeq platform. As for the original processing: PCR bias was computationally corrected using synthetic template baselines, reads within Hamming distance 2 were collapsed, and singletons that could not be merged were discarded. Reads were aligned against IMGT to assign V, D and J genes, CDR3 length and insertions or deletions at six rearrangement sites. Clonotype counts were normalized to sorted cell number within each subset before computing true diversity and Gini coefficients with the tcR R package. The overlap coefficient, calculated on TCRB nucleotide sequences, was used to measure repertoire sharing. Out-of-frame TCRB sequences from naive cells were analyzed to stand in for the pre-selection repertoire. This immuneACCESS table, as held by TCRdb, lists in-frame sequences with V and J called but not all clones. Of the missing ones, under half trace to an unresolved V gene in checked studies; the others have no known cause. That table is the source of V, J and clone size, and D and trimming were worked out from the DNA. This sample gives around 250,000 clones in total; 14% of them show up just once. The top ten hold 0.015% to 0.02% of the sample.

A single peripheral blood draw of around 0.11 L on average was collected from each donor into heparinised tubes. Using a panel that included CD45RO, CCR7, CD25, CD127, CD95 and CD27, naive, central memory, regulatory and stem cell-like memory CD4+ T cells were sorted on a BD FACSAria II. A purity above 98% was achieved for all sorted populations. PBMCs were isolated immediately by Lymphoprep density gradient centrifugation and stained directly without culture. Samples were stained and sorted in pairs, with one healthy donor and one patient per experiment, so that batch effects were minimized. On this clone itself: The antigen it binds to is not known. Base qualities are not recorded, but no much larger clone differs from it by a single base.

The source is a man aged 30-40 years with type 1 diabetes. Sequenced: naive CD4+ T cells from blood. Reading the label with the study, this specimen's cell subset or site is: true naive CD4+ T cells.

CDR3 reads: CASSELTTNYGYTF. At the DNA level, the sequence is TGTGCCAGCAGTGAATTGACAACTAACTATGGCTACACCTTC. The chain is made from TRBV2 and TRBJ1-2; no D segment can be confidently identified. The V and J ends are trimmed by 2 bases and 0 bases, leaving 7 bases between them. Reading the germline V gene gives CDR1 SNHLY and CDR2 FYNNEI. Counted from cysteine to phenylalanine, this CDR3 has 14 amino acids. Just the 42-base CDR3 DNA is kept, in frame starting at base 1.